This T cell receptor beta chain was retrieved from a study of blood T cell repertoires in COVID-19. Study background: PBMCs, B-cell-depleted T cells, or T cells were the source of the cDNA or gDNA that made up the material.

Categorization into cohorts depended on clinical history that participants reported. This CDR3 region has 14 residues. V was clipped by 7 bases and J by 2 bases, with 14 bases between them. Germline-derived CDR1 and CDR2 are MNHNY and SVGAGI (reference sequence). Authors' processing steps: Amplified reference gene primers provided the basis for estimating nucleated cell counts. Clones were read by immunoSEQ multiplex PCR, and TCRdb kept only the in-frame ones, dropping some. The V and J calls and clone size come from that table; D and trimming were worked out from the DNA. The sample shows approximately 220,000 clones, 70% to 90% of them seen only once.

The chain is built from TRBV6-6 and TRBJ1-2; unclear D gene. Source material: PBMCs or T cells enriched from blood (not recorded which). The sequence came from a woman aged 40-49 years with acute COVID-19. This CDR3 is CASIPSGSNYGYTF. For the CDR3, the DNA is TGTGCCAGCATTCCCTCCGGGTCAAACTATGGCTACACCTTC.